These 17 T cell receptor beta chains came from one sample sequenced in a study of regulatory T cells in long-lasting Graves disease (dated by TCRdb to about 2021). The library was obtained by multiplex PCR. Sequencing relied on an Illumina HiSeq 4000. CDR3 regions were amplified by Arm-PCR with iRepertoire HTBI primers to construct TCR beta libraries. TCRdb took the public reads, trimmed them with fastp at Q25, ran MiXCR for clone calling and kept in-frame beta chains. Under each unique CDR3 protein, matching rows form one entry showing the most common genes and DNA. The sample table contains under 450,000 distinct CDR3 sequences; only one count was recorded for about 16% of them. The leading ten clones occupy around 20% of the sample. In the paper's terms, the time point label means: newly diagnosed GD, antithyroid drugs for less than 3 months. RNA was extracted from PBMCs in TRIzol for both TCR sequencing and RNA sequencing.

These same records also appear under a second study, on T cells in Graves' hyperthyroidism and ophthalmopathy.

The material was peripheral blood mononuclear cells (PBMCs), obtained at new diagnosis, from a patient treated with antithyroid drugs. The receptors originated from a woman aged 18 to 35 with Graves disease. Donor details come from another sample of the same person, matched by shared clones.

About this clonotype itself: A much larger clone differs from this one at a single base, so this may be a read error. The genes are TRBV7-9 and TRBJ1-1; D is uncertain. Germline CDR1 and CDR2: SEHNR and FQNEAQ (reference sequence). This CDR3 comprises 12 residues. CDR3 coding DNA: TGTGCCGGCAGACGACTCGGGTTTTTAGCTTTCTTT. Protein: CAGRRLGFLAFF.

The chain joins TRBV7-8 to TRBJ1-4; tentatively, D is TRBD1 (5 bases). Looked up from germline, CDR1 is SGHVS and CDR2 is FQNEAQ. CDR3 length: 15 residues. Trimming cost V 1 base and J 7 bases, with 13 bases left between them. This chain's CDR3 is CASSLGGARGEKLFF. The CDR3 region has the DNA TGTGCCAGCAGCTTAGGAGGGGCGAGGGGTGAAAAACTGTTTTTT.

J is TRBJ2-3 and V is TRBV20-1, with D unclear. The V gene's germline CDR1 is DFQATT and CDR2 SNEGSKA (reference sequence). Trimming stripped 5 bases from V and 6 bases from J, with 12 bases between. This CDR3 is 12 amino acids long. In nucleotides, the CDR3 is TGCAGTGCTCGTATCATAAGGGATACGCAGTATTTT. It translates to CSARIIRDTQYF.

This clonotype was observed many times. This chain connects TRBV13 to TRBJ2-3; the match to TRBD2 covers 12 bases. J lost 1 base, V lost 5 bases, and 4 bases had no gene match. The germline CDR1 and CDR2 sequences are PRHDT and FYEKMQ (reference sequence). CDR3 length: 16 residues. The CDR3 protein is CASSLRLAGGTDTQYF. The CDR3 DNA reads TGTGCCAGCAGCCTAAGACTAGCGGGGGGCACAGATACGCAGTATTTT.

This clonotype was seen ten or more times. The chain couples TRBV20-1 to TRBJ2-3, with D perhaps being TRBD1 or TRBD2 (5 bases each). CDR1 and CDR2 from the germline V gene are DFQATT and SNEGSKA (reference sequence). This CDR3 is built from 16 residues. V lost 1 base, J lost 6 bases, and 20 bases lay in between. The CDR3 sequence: CSARALGASLVDTQYF. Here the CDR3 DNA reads TGCAGTGCTAGAGCATTAGGGGCTAGCTTGGTGGATACGCAGTATTTT.

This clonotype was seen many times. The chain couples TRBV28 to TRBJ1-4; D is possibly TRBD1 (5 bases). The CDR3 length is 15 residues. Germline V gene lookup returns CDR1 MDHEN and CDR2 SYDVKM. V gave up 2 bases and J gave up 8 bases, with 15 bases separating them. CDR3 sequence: CASSLPSGSREKLFF. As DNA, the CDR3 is TGTGCCAGCAGTTTACCCTCAGGGTCAAGGGAAAAACTGTTTTTT. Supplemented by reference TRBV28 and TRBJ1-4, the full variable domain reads DVKVTQSSRYLVKRTGEKVFLECVQDMDHENMFWYRQDPGLGLRLIYFSYDVKMKEKGDIPEGYSVSREKKERFSLILESASTNQTSMYLCASSLPSGSREKLFFGSGTQLSVL.

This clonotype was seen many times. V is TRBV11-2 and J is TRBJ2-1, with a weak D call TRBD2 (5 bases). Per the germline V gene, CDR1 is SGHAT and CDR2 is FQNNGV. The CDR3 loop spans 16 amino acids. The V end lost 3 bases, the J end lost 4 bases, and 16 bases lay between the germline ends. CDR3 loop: CASSFGLAPLYNEQFF. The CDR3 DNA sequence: TGTGCCAGCAGCTTCGGTCTAGCCCCTCTTTACAATGAGCAGTTCTTC.

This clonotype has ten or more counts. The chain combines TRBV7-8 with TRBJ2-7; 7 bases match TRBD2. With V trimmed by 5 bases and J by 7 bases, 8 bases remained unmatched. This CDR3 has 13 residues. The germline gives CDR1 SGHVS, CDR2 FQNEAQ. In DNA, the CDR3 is TGTGCCAGCAGCCCTAACCGGGGGGAAGAGCAGTACTTC. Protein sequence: CASSPNRGEEQYF.

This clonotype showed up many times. In DNA form, the CDR3 reads TGTGCCAGCAGTTTAGATCTCCCCGGCGGCTACGAGCAGTACTTC. Its translation is CASSLDLPGGYEQYF. V and J are TRBV12-3 or TRBV12-4 and TRBJ2-7, with unresolved D. Trimming cost V 1 base and J 3 bases, with 13 bases left between them. CDR3 length: 15 residues.

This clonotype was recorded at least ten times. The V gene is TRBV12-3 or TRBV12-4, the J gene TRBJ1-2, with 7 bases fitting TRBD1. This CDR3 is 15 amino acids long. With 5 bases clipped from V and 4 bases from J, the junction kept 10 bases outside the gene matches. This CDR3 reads CASSPRTGLSYGYTF. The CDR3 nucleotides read TGTGCCAGCAGTCCCCGGACAGGCCTGAGCTATGGCTACACCTTC.

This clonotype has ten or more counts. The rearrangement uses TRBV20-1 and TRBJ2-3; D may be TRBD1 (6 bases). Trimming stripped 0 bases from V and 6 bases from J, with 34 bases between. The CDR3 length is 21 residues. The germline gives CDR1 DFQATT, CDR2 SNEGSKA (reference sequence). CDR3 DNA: TGCAGTGCTAGAGAGCCGCGTTCGGGTTGGGACGTAAAGGGGGTCTCCGATACGCAGTATTTT. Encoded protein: CSAREPRSGWDVKGVSDTQYF.

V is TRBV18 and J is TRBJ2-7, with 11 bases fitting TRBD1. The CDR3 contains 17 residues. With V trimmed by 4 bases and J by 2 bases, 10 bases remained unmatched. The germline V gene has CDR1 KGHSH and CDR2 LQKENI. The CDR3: CASSRSRTGGSAYEQYF. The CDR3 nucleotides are TGTGCCAGCTCACGGTCCAGGACAGGGGGCTCGGCCTACGAGCAGTACTTC.

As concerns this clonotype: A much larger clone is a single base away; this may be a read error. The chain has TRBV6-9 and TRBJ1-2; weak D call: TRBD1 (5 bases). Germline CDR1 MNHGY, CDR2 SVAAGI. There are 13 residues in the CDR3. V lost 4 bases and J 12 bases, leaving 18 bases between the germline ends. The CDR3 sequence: CASSWTLMQGHTF. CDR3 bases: TGTGCCAGCAGTTGGACCCTCATGCAGGGCCACACCTTC.

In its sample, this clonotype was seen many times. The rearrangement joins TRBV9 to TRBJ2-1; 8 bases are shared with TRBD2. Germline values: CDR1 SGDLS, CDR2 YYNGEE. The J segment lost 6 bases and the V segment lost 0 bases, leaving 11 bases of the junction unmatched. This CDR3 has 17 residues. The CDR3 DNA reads TGTGCCAGCAGCGTAGACCCCAATAGCGGGGTTCGCAATGAGCAGTTCTTC. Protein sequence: CASSVDPNSGVRNEQFF.

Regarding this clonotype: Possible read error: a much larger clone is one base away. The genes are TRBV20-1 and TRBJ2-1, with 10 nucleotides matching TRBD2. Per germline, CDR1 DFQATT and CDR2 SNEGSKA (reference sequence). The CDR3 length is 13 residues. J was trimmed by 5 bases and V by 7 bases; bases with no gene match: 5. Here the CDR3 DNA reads TGCAGTGGAGAGCGGGGGGGTAACAATGAGCAGTTCTTC. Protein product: CSGERGGNNEQFF.

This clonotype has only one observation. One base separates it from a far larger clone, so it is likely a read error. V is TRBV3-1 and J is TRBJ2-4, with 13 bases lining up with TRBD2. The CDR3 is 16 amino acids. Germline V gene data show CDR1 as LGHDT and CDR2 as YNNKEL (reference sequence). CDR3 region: CASSPRLAGGSYEQHF. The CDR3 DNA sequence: TGTGCCAGCAGCCCTCGACTAGCGGGGGGATCCTACGAGCAGCACTTC.

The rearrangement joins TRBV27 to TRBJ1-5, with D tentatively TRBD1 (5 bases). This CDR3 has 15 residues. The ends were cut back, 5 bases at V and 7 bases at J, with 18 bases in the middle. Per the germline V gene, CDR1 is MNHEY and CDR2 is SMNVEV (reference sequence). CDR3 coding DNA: TGTGCCAGCAGTCCGAGGACATCCGGGATCCAGCCCCAGCATTTT. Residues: CASSPRTSGIQPQHF.